Described below is a single T cell receptor (beta chain) sequence and its context. What it binds is unknown. The V end was cut by 6 bases, the J end by 4 bases, with 15 bases between. Germline V gene data show CDR1 as DFQATT and CDR2 as SNEGSKA (reference sequence). CDR3 length: 13 amino acids. This entry belongs to a study of T cell repertoires in cytomegalovirus infection. On the study more broadly: Indicated by public TCR beta signatures were CMV infection and matching HLA type. General study results and limits: Summed public TCR beta family frequency identified CMV carriers bearing the relevant HLA.

TCRdb recomputed calls from the reads with MiXCR, one row per CDR3 protein. The sample carries around 740,000 distinct CDR3 sequences, roughly 36% recorded once. The specimen sequenced was PBMCs. The source of this sequence is a human donor in good health (CMV status not recorded). Some clones in this sample may be carry-over from other donors' samples. V and J are TRBV20-1 and TRBJ1-2, with D possibly being TRBD1 (6 bases). This chain's CDR3 is CSAWGQGPYGYTF. The CDR3 nucleotides read TGCAGTGCATGGGGCCAGGGGCCCTATGGCTACACCTTC.